One sample yielded the 26 T cell receptor beta chains listed below, sequenced in a study of cytomegalovirus exposure and HLA in healthy donors. Sequencing was performed with immunoSEQ multiplex PCR; in TCRdb, only in-frame clones are kept and a portion is missing. The data show approximately 180,000 clones, about 89% seen once. Sequences were obtained from PBMCs. The receptors shown here come from a man between 18 and 29 years old in good health and CMV-seropositive.

CDR3: CATSRLAGGPREQYF. The CDR3 coding sequence is TGTGCCACCAGCCGATTAGCGGGAGGGCCGAGAGAGCAGTACTTC. V gene TRBV15 combines with J gene TRBJ2-7, with 11 bases aligning to TRBD2. Germline V gene lookup returns CDR1 LNHNV and CDR2 YYDKDF (reference sequence). The V gene end was trimmed by 5 bases and the J gene end by 7 bases; junction bases not matched to a gene: 10. CDR3 size: 15 residues.

The V call is TRBV5-1, the J call TRBJ2-5; 7 positions match TRBD1. V gave up 0 bases and J gave up 1 base; unmatched junction bases: 3. Germline V gives CDR1 SGHRS, CDR2 YFSETQ. CDR3 size: 15 residues. The CDR3 coding sequence is TGCGCCAGCAGCTTGGCATCAGGGGGCCAAGAGACCCAGTACTTC. Protein: CASSLASGGQETQYF.

This chain uses TRBV18 with TRBJ1-1; tentative D call: TRBD1 (5 bases). Germline CDR1 KGHSH, CDR2 LQKENI. Trimming took 1 base from V and 3 from J, leaving 24 bases between them. This CDR3 has 19 amino acids. CDR3 bases: TGTGCCAGCTCACCACAGGCAGGGTTTGGCAAGTGGTCCGACACTGAAGCTTTCTTT. It specifies CASSPQAGFGKWSDTEAFF.

This clone has more than one count but fewer than ten. J is TRBJ2-2 and V is TRBV11-3; possibly TRBD1 for D (5 bases). This CDR3 spans 14 amino acids. The V gene's germline CDR1 is SGHNT and CDR2 YENEEA. Trimming cost V 5 bases and J 6 bases, with 13 bases left between them. This CDR3 reads CASSTLRAPGELFF. The CDR3, as DNA: TGTGCCAGCAGCACTCTCAGGGCTCCCGGGGAGCTGTTTTTT.

The V gene is TRBV28, the J gene TRBJ2-3; the D is unclear. Germline V gene lookup returns CDR1 MDHEN and CDR2 SYDVKM. The V end was cut by 4 bases, the J end by 6 bases, with 14 bases between. The CDR3 sequence is 14 residues long. CDR3 amino acids: CASSSMVVGDTQYF. The CDR3 DNA reads TGTGCCAGCAGTTCCATGGTAGTCGGGGATACGCAGTATTTT.

This chain uses TRBV7-9 with TRBJ2-7; weak D call: TRBD2 (5 bases). Germline CDR1 and CDR2: SEHNR and FQNEAQ (reference sequence). Trimming removed 1 base at V and 2 bases at J, with 12 bases between. CDR3 size: 15 residues. CDR3 sequence reads: CASSLVDPGAYEQYF. CDR3 DNA: TGTGCCAGCAGCTTAGTCGACCCCGGGGCCTACGAGCAGTACTTC. Based on the CDR3 plus reference TRBV7-9 and TRBJ2-7, the full variable domain is DTGVSQNPRHKITKRGQNVTFRCDPISEHNRLYWYRQTLGQGPEFLTYFQNEAQLEKSRLLSDRFSAERPKGSFSTLEIQRTEQGDSAMYLCASSLVDPGAYEQYFGPGTRLTVT.

The chain recombines TRBV7-2 with TRBJ2-1; TRBD2 might be the D (5 bases). The CDR3 runs to 13 residues. CDR1 is SGHTA, CDR2 FQGNSA, per germline. V lost 10 bases and J lost 9, with 19 bases in between. CDR3 DNA sequence: TGTGCCAAATCCTCCCCGGCCGCGGGTGAGCAGTTCTTC. It is translated as CAKSSPAAGEQFF.

The rearrangement links TRBV10-3 to TRBJ2-7; 9 positions agree with TRBD2. The CDR3 totals 17 residues. The trim removed 4 bases at V and 5 bases at J, leaving 15 bases unmatched. Germline-derived CDR1 and CDR2 are ENHRY and SYGVKD. The CDR3 DNA follows: TGTGCCATCAGTGGGGCGGGAGGGGAGGGCCGTACAAACGAGCAGTACTTC. Protein sequence: CAISGAGGEGRTNEQYF.

V is TRBV5-1 and J is TRBJ2-2; D perhaps matches TRBD1 (5 bases). Germline CDR1 and CDR2: SGHRS and YFSETQ. The CDR3 is 15 amino acids. Trimming cost V 0 bases and J 0 bases, with 6 bases left between them. CDR3 sequence reads: CASSLGQPNTGELFF. CDR3 nucleotide sequence: TGCGCCAGCAGCTTGGGACAGCCGAACACCGGGGAGCTGTTTTTT.

The gene calls are TRBV9 and TRBJ1-2; 8 positions match TRBD1. Looked up from germline, CDR1 is SGDLS and CDR2 is YYNGEE. J was trimmed by 4 bases and V by 6 bases; bases with no gene match: 11. This CDR3 comprises 15 residues. The CDR3 nucleotides read TGTGCCAGCACGACGAGGACAGGGTTCAGCTATGGCTACACCTTC. Translation gives CASTTRTGFSYGYTF.

The rearrangement uses TRBV7-9 and TRBJ2-6; 10 bases are a match to TRBD2. V was clipped by 5 bases and J by 4 bases; unmatched bases: 11. CDR3 length equals 18 residues. Germline CDR1 is SEHNR and CDR2 is FQNEAQ (reference sequence). The chain's CDR3 is CASSLLSGGGSGANVLTF. In DNA, the CDR3 is TGTGCCAGCAGCCTCCTAAGCGGGGGGGGCTCAGGGGCCAACGTCCTGACTTTC.

The chain uses TRBV28 and TRBJ1-2; 7 bases align to TRBD1. V shed 4 bases, J shed 2 bases, and the junction held 7 bases outside the gene matches. This CDR3 has 15 residues. In germline, CDR1 is MDHEN, CDR2 SYDVKM. DNA for the CDR3: TGTGCCAGCAGTTCCGCCTCAGGGGGGAACTATGGCTACACCTTC. Its translation: CASSSASGGNYGYTF.

V is TRBV5-1 and J is TRBJ1-1, with no clear D. Trimming removed 0 bases from V and 12 bases from J, with 18 bases in between. Germline CDR1 is SGHRS and CDR2 is YFSETQ. The CDR3 consists of 14 residues. Here the CDR3 reads CASSLGLPQPVTFF. The CDR3 DNA reads TGCGCCAGCAGCTTGGGACTCCCCCAACCAGTAACTTTCTTT.

This clone was seen just once. This chain links TRBV5-6 with TRBJ1-1; 7 nucleotides line up with TRBD1. The CDR3 has 16 residues. V was pared by 4 bases and J by 4 bases, with 13 bases of the junction left unmatched. Germline V gene lookup returns CDR1 SGHDT and CDR2 YYEEEE. CDR3 nucleotides: TGTGCCAGCAGCGCGGGACGACAGGGTTGGAGCACTGAAGCTTTCTTT. Protein sequence: CASSAGRQGWSTEAFF.

The count of this clone is one. The V gene is TRBV9, the J gene TRBJ2-2; D is possibly TRBD2 (7 bases). Germline values: CDR1 SGDLS, CDR2 YYNGEE. The CDR3 is 18 residues long. Trimming left V 3 bases short and J 3 bases short, with 21 bases between. CDR3: CASSDPGEGGPDTGELFF. The CDR3 nucleotides read TGTGCCAGCAGCGACCCGGGGGAGGGGGGGCCTGACACCGGGGAGCTGTTTTTT.

This chain connects TRBV27 to TRBJ2-1; perhaps TRBD2 as D (5 bases). CDR1 is MNHEY, CDR2 SMNVEV, per germline (reference sequence). This CDR3 has 15 residues. The V end was cut by 4 bases, the J end by 8 bases, with 18 bases between. DNA for the CDR3: TGTGCCAGCAGTTCCGAACTTACTAGTTTCGATGAGCAGTTCTTC. Its translation is CASSSELTSFDEQFF.

V gene TRBV6-1 combines with J gene TRBJ2-7, with 12 bases identical to TRBD2. The CDR3 covers 15 residues. CDR1 is MNHNS, CDR2 SASEGT, per germline. Losses at the gene ends were 3 bases for V and 2 bases for J; bases not matched to a gene: 2. The CDR3 protein is CASSDASGRAYEQYF. CDR3 DNA sequence: TGTGCCAGCAGTGATGCTAGCGGGAGGGCCTACGAGCAGTACTTC.

The chain carries TRBV14 and TRBJ1-2; D is perhaps TRBD1 (5 bases). V lost 0 bases and J lost 7, with 9 bases in between. Germline assignment: CDR1 SGHDN and CDR2 FVKESK. The CDR3 sequence is 13 residues long. The CDR3 protein is CASSQDLGGGYTF. CDR3 sequence (DNA): TGTGCCAGCAGCCAAGATCTGGGGGGTGGCTACACCTTC.

This clone is a singleton in its sample. This chain links TRBV7-2 with TRBJ2-1, with TRBD2 matching over 10 bases. This CDR3 spans 15 amino acids. Germline-derived CDR1 and CDR2 are SGHTA and FQGNSA. V lost 3 bases, J lost 4 bases, and 3 bases stayed unmatched. As DNA, the CDR3 is TGTGCCAGCAGCTTCCGACTAGCGGGTTACAATGAGCAGTTCTTC. This codes for CASSFRLAGYNEQFF.

This chain joins TRBV7-2 and TRBJ2-1; 11 bases fit TRBD2. Per the germline V gene, CDR1 is SGHTA and CDR2 is FQGNSA. The CDR3 loop spans 15 amino acids. Trimming cost V 6 bases and J 4 bases; bases outside gene matches: 5. Here the CDR3 DNA reads TGTGCCAGCAGACCTAGCGGGGGGAGGTACAATGAGCAGTTCTTC. It translates to CASRPSGGRYNEQFF.

The chain has TRBV4-3 and TRBJ1-4; D is perhaps TRBD1 (5 bases). This CDR3 has 15 amino acids. Germline V gene data show CDR1 as LGHNA and CDR2 as YSLEER. Trimming cost V 4 bases and J 7 bases, with 16 bases left between them. The CDR3 region is CASSPGGGWREKLFF. The CDR3 bases are TGCGCCAGCAGCCCGGGGGGAGGGTGGCGTGAAAAACTGTTTTTT.

This chain links TRBV4-1 with TRBJ2-7; weak D call: TRBD1 (6 bases). V was trimmed by 3 bases and J by 1 base, leaving 16 bases between them. The germline gives CDR1 MGHRA, CDR2 YSYEKL. The CDR3 runs to 16 residues. The CDR3 coding sequence is TGCGCCAGCAGCCAGGGGGCCGGGGCACCATCCTACGAGCAGTACTTC. Protein: CASSQGAGAPSYEQYF.

The genes are TRBV18 and TRBJ2-1, with no clear D. Between the trimmed V and J ends, which lost 6 bases and 0 bases, there was a span of 6 bases. The CDR3 is 13 residues long. In germline, CDR1 is KGHSH, CDR2 LQKENI. CDR3 loop: CASSLSSYNEQFF. The DNA of the CDR3 is TGTGCCAGCTCCCTCTCCTCCTACAATGAGCAGTTCTTC.

This clone was found a few times. The rearrangement links TRBV10-1 to TRBJ1-6; D is perhaps TRBD1 (5 bases). Trimming took 7 bases from V and 10 from J, leaving 17 bases between them. The CDR3 runs to 14 residues. CDR1 WNHNN and CDR2 SYGVQD come from the germline V gene (reference sequence). The CDR3 spells CASNRDSKRSPLHF. CDR3 in DNA: TGCGCCAGCAACCGGGACTCGAAGAGGTCACCCCTCCACTTT.

Comments on this clone: Other DNA sequences of this sample code for an identical CDR3. V and J are TRBV27 and TRBJ2-1, with D possibly TRBD1 on 5 matching bases. V lost 5 bases and J lost 7, with 6 bases in between. CDR3 length: 11 amino acids. CDR1 MNHEY and CDR2 SMNVEV come from the germline V gene (reference sequence). CDR3 protein: CASSRGNEQFF. The CDR3 DNA is TGTGCCAGCAGTAGGGGTAATGAGCAGTTCTTC.

This clone was seen just once. V and J are TRBV7-2 and TRBJ2-3, with D hard to call. This CDR3 contains 13 residues. The V gene lost 4 bases and the J gene lost 3 bases, with 8 bases spanning the gap. Germline lookup yields CDR1 SGHTA and CDR2 FQGNSA. CDR3 bases: TGTGCCAGCAGCTCGGCAGGTACAGATACGCAGTATTTT. It is translated as CASSSAGTDTQYF.